Shown below are 26 T cell receptor beta chains from a single sample sequenced in a study of blood T cell repertoires in COVID-19 (TCRdb year 2020). The library came from the immunoSEQ multiplex PCR assay. TCRdb took over this immuneACCESS table, retaining in-frame rearrangements with V and J assigned. Such tables are incomplete; in checked studies, under half of the missing clones stem from an unresolved V gene, and the remainder is unexplained. Here the sample has roughly 410,000 clones; 89% occur a single time. The leading ten clones occupy more than 1% of the sample. Sequencing was carried out using peripheral blood. The receptors were gathered from a man aged 35 to 55 with acute or convalescent COVID-19.

This rearrangement joins TRBV18 to TRBJ2-3, with 9 bases that match TRBD2. Per germline, CDR1 KGHSH and CDR2 LQKENI. V shed 4 bases and J 5 bases; nucleotides not matched to a gene: 7. This CDR3 comprises 15 residues. In DNA, the CDR3 is TGTGCCAGCTCACGAGCTAGCGGGGTTGTAGATACGCAGTATTTT. This gives the protein CASSRASGVVDTQYF.

The chain links TRBV28 to TRBJ2-2; D not certain. V shed 7 bases and J shed 5 bases, with 5 bases lying between them. The CDR3 has 11 residues. Germline loops: CDR1 MDHEN, CDR2 SYDVKM. The CDR3 DNA follows: TGTGCCAGCACCCTGACCGGGGAGCTGTTTTTT. It specifies CASTLTGELFF.

The V call is TRBV25-1, the J call TRBJ2-2; 7 nucleotides agree with TRBD2. CDR3 length: 12 amino acids. Germline V CDR1 and CDR2: MGHDK, SYGVNS. V was clipped by 4 bases and J by 10 bases; unmatched bases: 3. The CDR3: CASSVGTKELFF. The CDR3, as DNA: TGTGCCAGCAGTGTCGGGACTAAGGAGCTGTTTTTT.

The chain links TRBV5-1 to TRBJ1-2, with 10 bases identical to TRBD1. Germline loops: CDR1 SGHRS, CDR2 YFSETQ. The junction had 13 bases not matched to a gene; V was cut back by 0 bases and J by 2 bases. CDR3 length equals 19 residues. The CDR3 region has the DNA TGCGCCAGCAGCTTGGATCTGCTCCGGGACAGGGGTTTGAACTATGGCTACACCTTC. As protein: CASSLDLLRDRGLNYGYTF.

This clone was detected ten times or more. The chain carries TRBV5-6 and TRBJ2-5; D is possibly TRBD1 (6 bases). The V end was cut by 3 bases, the J end by 2 bases, with 17 bases between. Germline assignment: CDR1 SGHDT and CDR2 YYEEEE. This CDR3 has 16 residues. CDR3 DNA sequence: TGTGCCAGCAGCTACATAGCTGCTAGGGGGCAAGAGACCCAGTACTTC. Protein sequence: CASSYIAARGQETQYF. Complete variable domain (other parts from reference TRBV5-6 and TRBJ2-5): DAGVTQSPTHLIKTRGQQVTLRCSPKSGHDTVSWYQQALGQGPQFIFQYYEEEERQRGNFPDRFSGHQFPNYSSELNVNALLLGDSALYLCASSYIAARGQETQYFGPGTRLLVL.

The CDR3 region is CASSLMGAGGEKLFF. CDR3 nucleotide sequence: TGTGCCAGCAGTTTAATGGGGGCAGGAGGTGAAAAACTGTTTTTT. The chain recombines TRBV6-5 with TRBJ1-4, with TRBD1 as a possible D gene (6 bases). This CDR3 region has 15 residues. Trimming took off 4 bases at V and 7 bases at J, with 16 bases between the two ends. Germline loops: CDR1 MNHEY, CDR2 SVGAGI.

The chain has TRBV7-6 and TRBJ2-7; 7 nucleotides align to TRBD1. Losses at the gene ends were 0 bases for V and 5 bases for J; bases not matched to a gene: 7. Germline V gene sequence: CDR1 SGHVS, CDR2 FNYEAQ. The CDR3 length is 15 residues. The CDR3 nucleotides read TGTGCCAGCAGCTTAGCAGGGGGCCTAAGCGACGAGCAGTACTTC. Translation gives CASSLAGGLSDEQYF.

The gene calls are TRBV7-6 and TRBJ2-1; D not resolved. The germline gives CDR1 SGHVS, CDR2 FNYEAQ. The CDR3 sequence is 12 residues long. V gave up 5 bases and J gave up 4 bases, with 6 bases separating them. CDR3 sequence (DNA): TGTGCCAGCAGCCCCGGGTACAATGAGCAGTTCTTC. Protein: CASSPGYNEQFF. The full variable domain, with the rest looked up from reference TRBV7-6 and TRBJ2-1, is GAGVSQSPRYKVTKRGQDVALRCDPISGHVSLYWYRQALGQGPEFLTYFNYEAQQDKSGLPNDRFSAERPEGSISTLTIQRTEQRDSAMYRCASSPGYNEQFFGPGTRLTVL.

This chain connects TRBV5-4 to TRBJ2-1; D gene ambiguous. This CDR3 is built from 12 residues. Germline-derived CDR1 and CDR2 are SGHNT and YYREEE (reference sequence). V lost 1 base and J 7 bases, leaving 6 bases between the germline ends. The CDR3 DNA follows: TGTGCCAGCAGCTTGACTGAGAATGAGCAGTTCTTC. The encoded protein is CASSLTENEQFF.

The V call is TRBV5-4, the J call TRBJ2-3; maybe TRBD2 (6 bases). Trimming stripped 2 bases from V and 0 bases from J, with 7 bases between. Germline values: CDR1 SGHNT, CDR2 YYREEE (reference sequence). There are 14 residues in the CDR3. The CDR3 loop reads CASSFAGSTDTQYF. In nucleotides, the CDR3 is TGTGCCAGCAGCTTCGCGGGGAGCACAGATACGCAGTATTTT.

The rearrangement uses TRBV19 and TRBJ2-2, with D possibly being TRBD2 (6 bases). In germline, CDR1 is LNHDA, CDR2 SQIVND (reference sequence). Trimming cost V 3 bases and J 4 bases, with 9 bases left between them. The CDR3 length is 14 residues. This CDR3 reads CASSILGGTGELFF. Written as DNA, the CDR3 is TGTGCCAGTAGTATTTTGGGGGGCACCGGGGAGCTGTTTTTT.

V is TRBV11-1 and J is TRBJ2-5; 7 nucleotides agree with TRBD1. The V gene's germline CDR1 is SGHAT and CDR2 FQDESV (reference sequence). This CDR3 has 15 residues. V lost 6 bases and J lost 5; bases outside the gene matches: 12. The CDR3 spells CASSPGTAGRETQYF. CDR3 in DNA: TGTGCCAGCAGTCCTGGGACAGCCGGCAGGGAGACCCAGTACTTC.

This sequence joins TRBV11-2 and TRBJ1-1; a possible D gene is TRBD1 (6 bases). This CDR3 contains 14 residues. The ends were cut back, 4 bases at V and 6 bases at J, with 15 bases in the middle. Germline values: CDR1 SGHAT, CDR2 FQNNGV. CDR3 region: CASSWAGAGAEAFF. The CDR3 DNA reads as TGTGCCAGCAGCTGGGCAGGGGCTGGGGCTGAAGCTTTCTTT.

The V and J genes are TRBV10-1 and TRBJ2-7, with D possibly being TRBD2 (6 bases). Trimming stripped 0 bases from V and 8 bases from J, with 14 bases between. Germline V gives CDR1 WNHNN, CDR2 SYGVQD (reference sequence). The CDR3 length is 14 residues. CDR3 nucleotides: TGCGCCAGCAGTGAGTCCTCCGGGAGTGGAAAGCAGTACTTC. It is translated as CASSESSGSGKQYF.

The chain is built from TRBV28 and TRBJ1-2; no clear D. Germline V gives CDR1 MDHEN, CDR2 SYDVKM. CDR3 length: 12 amino acids. Trimming stripped 3 bases from V and 8 bases from J, with 10 bases between. CDR3 in DNA: TGTGCCAGCAGTTTTGAGGGCCGGGGCTACACCTTC. It specifies CASSFEGRGYTF.

This clone showed up just once. This chain links TRBV6-1 with TRBJ1-5; TRBD1 might be the D (6 bases). The V end lost 2 bases, the J end lost 5 bases, and 19 bases lay between the germline ends. CDR1 is MNHNS and CDR2 is SASEGT in the germline V gene. CDR3 length: 17 amino acids. CDR3: CASSEYPSGRGHQPQHF. DNA of the CDR3: TGTGCCAGCAGTGAATACCCCTCCGGCAGGGGCCATCAGCCCCAGCATTTT.

The chain is built from TRBV19 and TRBJ2-2, with TRBD1 identical over 8 bases. The V and J ends lost 3 bases and 3 bases, in that order; junction bases with no gene match: 3. This CDR3 has 15 residues. The germline gives CDR1 LNHDA, CDR2 SQIVND (reference sequence). CDR3 sequence (DNA): TGTGCCAGTAGTATGAGACAGGGGTACACCGGGGAGCTGTTTTTT. It codes for CASSMRQGYTGELFF.

This clone was counted a single time. The gene calls are TRBV5-1 and TRBJ2-4; maybe TRBD1 (6 bases). Trimming pared 0 bases from V and 0 bases from J, leaving 10 bases between. Per the germline V gene, CDR1 is SGHRS and CDR2 is YFSETQ. There are 16 residues in the CDR3. Here the CDR3 reads CASSLEGVLAKNIQYF. The CDR3 nucleotides are TGCGCCAGCAGCTTGGAGGGGGTTCTAGCCAAAAACATTCAGTACTTC. Full variable domain (rest looked up from reference TRBV5-1 and TRBJ2-4): KAGVTQTPRYLIKTRGQQVTLSCSPISGHRSVSWYQQTPGQGLQFLFEYFSETQRNKGNFPGRFSGRQFSNSRSEMNVSTLELGDSALYLCASSLEGVLAKNIQYFGAGTRLSVL.

This clone has only one observation. The chain is built from TRBV6-5 and TRBJ2-5; D might be TRBD2 (6 bases). Germline CDR1 reads MNHEY; CDR2 reads SVGAGI. This CDR3 spans 15 amino acids. Trimming shortened V by 10 bases and J by 10 bases, and 28 bases separated the two germline ends. The CDR3 DNA follows: TGTGCCACCTCGGGCCGGGGACTCCCCCATGTGGACCAGTACTTC. Its translation: CATSGRGLPHVDQYF.

V is TRBV12-5 and J is TRBJ1-4, with D possibly being TRBD1 (6 bases). The CDR3 runs 14 residues. Germline loops: CDR1 LGHNT, CDR2 FRNRAP. The V end was cut by 1 base, the J end by 5 bases, with 8 bases between. This chain's CDR3 is CASGLGTENEKLFF. In nucleotides, the CDR3 is TGTGCTAGTGGTTTGGGGACAGAAAATGAAAAACTGTTTTTT.

The genes are TRBV12-3 or TRBV12-4 and TRBJ1-1; TRBD1 matches 9 bases. V was clipped by 6 bases and J by 7 bases; unmatched bases: 6. The CDR3 has 13 residues. The CDR3 reads CASSPTDRGEAFF. Here the CDR3 DNA reads TGTGCCAGCAGCCCCACGGACAGGGGTGAAGCTTTCTTT.

The chain uses TRBV6-5 and TRBJ1-2; the D is unclear. The V and J ends lost 4 bases and 5 bases respectively, with 14 bases between them. The CDR3 runs 14 residues. The germline V gene has CDR1 MNHEY and CDR2 SVGAGI. Here the CDR3 reads CASSSRGRLYGYTF. In DNA, the CDR3 is TGTGCCAGCAGTTCCCGAGGCAGACTATATGGCTACACCTTC.

This chain links TRBV6-4 with TRBJ1-2; TRBD1 matches 7 bases. Germline V gives CDR1 MRHNA, CDR2 SNTAGT. CDR3 size: 16 residues. V was pared by 8 bases and J by 2 bases, with 14 bases of the junction left unmatched. The CDR3 is CASFADREFKNYGYTF. The CDR3 DNA reads TGTGCCAGCTTTGCCGACAGGGAATTTAAGAACTATGGCTACACCTTC.

The rearrangement links TRBV28 to TRBJ2-7, with TRBD1 matching over 10 bases. With 5 bases clipped from V and 4 bases from J, the junction kept 11 bases outside the gene matches. CDR3 length: 16 residues. The germline gives CDR1 MDHEN, CDR2 SYDVKM. CDR3 nucleotide sequence: TGTGCCAGCAGTCCATCGGCGACAGGGGGCTATTACGAGCAGTACTTC. Its translation is CASSPSATGGYYEQYF.

The rearrangement uses TRBV5-1 and TRBJ1-1, with 9 bases fitting TRBD1. The CDR3 sequence is 15 residues long. Germline lookup yields CDR1 SGHRS and CDR2 YFSETQ. With V trimmed by 4 bases and J by 1 base, 5 bases remained unmatched. The CDR3 reads CASSTPGQGNTEAFF. The DNA for the CDR3 is TGCGCCAGCAGCACCCCGGGACAGGGGAACACTGAAGCTTTCTTT.

The rearrangement joins TRBV27 to TRBJ2-3, with 9 positions matching TRBD1. The CDR3 length is 16 residues. Germline CDR1 MNHEY, CDR2 SMNVEV (reference sequence). The ends lost 1 base at V and 2 bases at J; junction bases unmatched: 4. The CDR3 spells CASSLWAQGATDTQYF. Here the CDR3 DNA reads TGTGCCAGCAGTTTATGGGCACAGGGGGCCACAGATACGCAGTATTTT.